The 16 T cell receptor beta chains given below trace back to one sample, sequenced in a study of shared clonotypes between healthy human individuals. Measured with immunoSEQ multiplex PCR; TCRdb has only the in-frame clones, and not every one. The data show around 700,000 clones, with 73% seen just once and roughly 2% held by the top ten. Sequencing was performed on memory CD4+ T cells sorted from blood. As to subset: CD45RA-negative fraction. The source of these receptors is a woman in her thirties in good health.

In the case of this clone: A read error may explain this, as a much larger clone is one base away. The V and J genes are TRBV30 and TRBJ2-7, with TRBD1 matching 10 bases. CDR3 length: 12 residues. The germline gives CDR1 GTSNPN, CDR2 SVGIG (reference sequence). The CDR3 loop reads CVWTGGGYEQYF. In nucleotides, the CDR3 is TGTGTCTGGACAGGGGGTGGCTACGAGCAGTACTTC.

The CDR3 protein is CASSIPGENFEQFF. CDR3 sequence (DNA): TGTGCCAGCAGCATCCCAGGGGAGAATTTTGAGCAGTTCTTC. V gene TRBV7-2 combines with J gene TRBJ2-1; TRBD1 might be the D (6 bases). The CDR3 has 14 amino acids. Trimming took off 5 bases at V and 9 bases at J, with 17 bases between the two ends. Germline CDR1 SGHTA, CDR2 FQGNSA.

The chain links TRBV4-1 to TRBJ1-5; a possible D gene is TRBD1 (5 bases). Between the trimmed V and J ends, which lost 1 base and 4 bases, there was a span of 23 bases. There are 19 residues in the CDR3. The V gene's germline CDR1 is MGHRA and CDR2 YSYEKL. The CDR3 sequence is CASSQAPGPGDWGNQPQHF. Written as DNA, the CDR3 is TGCGCCAGCAGCCAAGCCCCAGGACCGGGGGATTGGGGGAATCAGCCCCAGCATTTT.

The rearrangement uses TRBV7-9 and TRBJ2-5; no firm D call. CDR3 length: 13 residues. Germline-derived CDR1 and CDR2 are SEHNR and FQNEAQ (reference sequence). Trimming pared 5 bases from V and 5 bases from J, leaving 12 bases between. The chain's CDR3 is CASSQNGGETQYF. The CDR3 nucleotides read TGTGCCAGCAGCCAAAATGGTGGGGAGACCCAGTACTTC.

The chain joins TRBV7-9 to TRBJ1-2, with D possibly matching TRBD1 (5 bases). The ends were cut back, 0 bases at V and 8 bases at J, with 16 bases in the middle. This CDR3 is 15 amino acids long. Per germline, CDR1 SEHNR and CDR2 FQNEAQ (reference sequence). The CDR3 is CASSLALPGRDGYTF. The CDR3, as DNA: TGTGCCAGCAGCTTAGCGCTGCCGGGTCGGGACGGCTACACCTTC.

The rearrangement uses TRBV5-1 and TRBJ2-1; D gene uncertain. In germline, CDR1 is SGHRS, CDR2 YFSETQ. The CDR3 has 14 residues. V lost 3 bases and J lost 4, with 11 bases in between. The CDR3 DNA reads TGCGCCAGCAGCTGGGAACAACTGTACAATGAGCAGTTCTTC. Translation: CASSWEQLYNEQFF.

CDR3: CASSLTGTTYEQYF. CDR3 DNA: TGTGCCAGCAGCTTGACGGGGACAACCTACGAGCAGTACTTC. The chain carries TRBV5-5 and TRBJ2-7; tentative D call: TRBD1 (6 bases). The CDR3 covers 14 residues. Germline V gene data show CDR1 as SGHKS and CDR2 as YYEKEE (reference sequence). V was trimmed by 1 base and J by 2 bases, leaving 10 bases between them.

This chain joins TRBV20-1 and TRBJ1-1, with unresolved D. The CDR3 loop spans 10 amino acids. Germline CDR1 DFQATT, CDR2 SNEGSKA (reference sequence). V shed 6 bases and J shed 7 bases, with 9 bases lying between them. In nucleotides, the CDR3 is TGCAGTGCCGTTCAAATTGAAGCTTTCTTT. Its translation: CSAVQIEAFF.

Comment on this clone: A much more abundant neighbour one base away suggests this may be a read error. In the same sample, other DNA sequences code for this CDR3. The rearrangement uses TRBV25-1 and TRBJ2-1; 8 nucleotides agree with TRBD2. The V segment lost 3 bases and the J segment 6 bases; nucleotides outside the gene matches: 10. Germline CDR1 and CDR2: MGHDK and SYGVNS. The CDR3 is made up of 16 amino acids. CDR3 residues: CASSDATSGRLNEQFF. CDR3 coding DNA: TGTGCCAGCAGTGACGCCACTAGCGGAAGACTCAATGAGCAGTTCTTC.

This rearrangement joins TRBV6-4 to TRBJ2-1; 9 nucleotides line up with TRBD2. Germline CDR1 is MRHNA and CDR2 is SNTAGT. The CDR3 extends over 14 amino acids. Germline trimming cut 4 bases from V and 4 bases from J; bases unmatched to any gene: 2. The CDR3, as DNA: TGTGCCAGCAGTGCCCTAGCGGGGTACAATGAGCAGTTCTTC. This encodes CASSALAGYNEQFF.

This chain connects TRBV18 to TRBJ1-2; 9 bases are shared with TRBD1. The CDR3 has 16 amino acids. V lost 3 bases, J lost 3 bases, and 8 bases stayed unmatched. The V gene's germline CDR1 is KGHSH and CDR2 LQKENI. In DNA form, the CDR3 reads TGTGCCAGCTCACCGGGGACAGGGCCGTCGGACTATGGCTACACCTTC. Translated, it gives CASSPGTGPSDYGYTF.

This sequence joins TRBV27 and TRBJ1-1; 8 bases line up with TRBD1. The J segment lost 6 bases and the V segment lost 5 bases, leaving 8 bases of the junction unmatched. Germline CDR1 is MNHEY and CDR2 is SMNVEV (reference sequence). This CDR3 comprises 14 residues. CDR3 protein: CASSPSDRAAEAFF. In DNA, the CDR3 is TGTGCCAGCAGTCCATCGGACAGGGCCGCTGAAGCTTTCTTT.

This chain connects TRBV7-6 to TRBJ2-2, with 10 bases fitting TRBD2. Germline values: CDR1 SGHVS, CDR2 FNYEAQ. The V and J ends lost 5 bases and 4 bases, in that order; junction bases with no gene match: 7. The CDR3 runs to 16 residues. The CDR3 sequence: CASSPRTSGGTGELFF. DNA for the CDR3: TGTGCCAGCAGCCCCAGGACTAGCGGAGGCACCGGGGAGCTGTTTTTT.

A note on this clone: Only one base separates this from a far larger clonotype, so it likely reflects a read error. This same CDR3 is encoded by further DNA sequences in the sample. The chain joins TRBV5-1 to TRBJ2-3; 8 bases fit TRBD1. CDR1 and CDR2 (germline): SGHRS, YFSETQ. V trimming: 4 bases; J trimming: 0 bases; junction bases outside the gene matches: 7. This CDR3 is built from 16 residues. CDR3 in amino acids: CASSLGQGASTDTQYF. In nucleotides, the CDR3 is TGCGCCAGCAGCCTGGGGCAGGGGGCTAGCACAGATACGCAGTATTTT. The full variable domain, with the rest looked up from reference TRBV5-1 and TRBJ2-3, is KAGVTQTPRYLIKTRGQQVTLSCSPISGHRSVSWYQQTPGQGLQFLFEYFSETQRNKGNFPGRFSGRQFSNSRSEMNVSTLELGDSALYLCASSLGQGASTDTQYFGPGTRLTVL.

The chain joins TRBV6-6 to TRBJ2-5; 7 bases fit TRBD2. J gave up 3 bases and V 0 bases, and 4 bases lay outside the gene matches. CDR3 length: 15 residues. From germline, CDR1 is MNHNY and CDR2 SVGAGI (reference sequence). The CDR3 here is CASSYSWLAEETQYF. CDR3 DNA: TGTGCCAGCAGTTACTCATGGCTAGCGGAAGAGACCCAGTACTTC.

The chain is built from TRBV5-1 and TRBJ1-1, with no clear D. Trimming shortened V by 6 bases and J by 0 bases, and 15 bases separated the two germline ends. This CDR3 is built from 15 residues. CDR1 and CDR2 from the germline V gene are SGHRS and YFSETQ. The CDR3 here is CASKEVGVLNTEAFF. CDR3 in DNA: TGCGCCAGCAAGGAGGTCGGAGTTTTGAACACTGAAGCTTTCTTT.